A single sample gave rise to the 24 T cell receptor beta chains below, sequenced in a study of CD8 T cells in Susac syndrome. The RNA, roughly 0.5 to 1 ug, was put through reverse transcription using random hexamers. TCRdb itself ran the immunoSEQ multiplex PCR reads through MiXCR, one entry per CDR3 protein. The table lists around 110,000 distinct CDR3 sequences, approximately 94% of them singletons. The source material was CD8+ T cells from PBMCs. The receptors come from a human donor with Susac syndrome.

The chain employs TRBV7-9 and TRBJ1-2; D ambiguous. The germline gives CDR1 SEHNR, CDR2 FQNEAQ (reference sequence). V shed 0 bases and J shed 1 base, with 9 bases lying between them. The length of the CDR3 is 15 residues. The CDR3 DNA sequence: TGTGCCAGCAGCTTAGCAGCTACCATTAACTATGGCTACACCTTC. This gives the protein CASSLAATINYGYTF.

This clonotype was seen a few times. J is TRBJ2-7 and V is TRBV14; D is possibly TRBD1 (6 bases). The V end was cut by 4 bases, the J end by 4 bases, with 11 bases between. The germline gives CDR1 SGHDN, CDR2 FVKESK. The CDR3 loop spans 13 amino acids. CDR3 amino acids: CASSLGGFYEQYF. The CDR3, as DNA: TGTGCCAGCAGCCTTGGGGGCTTTTACGAGCAGTACTTC.

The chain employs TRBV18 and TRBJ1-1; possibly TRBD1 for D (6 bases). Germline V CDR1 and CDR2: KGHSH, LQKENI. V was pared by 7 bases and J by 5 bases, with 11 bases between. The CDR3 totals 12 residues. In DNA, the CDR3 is TGTGCCAGCTTATGGAGGGGGACTGAAGCTTTCTTT. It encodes CASLWRGTEAFF.

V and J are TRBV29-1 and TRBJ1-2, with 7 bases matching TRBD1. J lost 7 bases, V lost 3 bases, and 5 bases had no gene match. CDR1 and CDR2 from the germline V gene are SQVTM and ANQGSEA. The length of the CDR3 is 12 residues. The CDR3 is CSVDMQGGGYTF. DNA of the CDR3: TGCAGCGTTGATATGCAGGGGGGTGGCTACACCTTC.

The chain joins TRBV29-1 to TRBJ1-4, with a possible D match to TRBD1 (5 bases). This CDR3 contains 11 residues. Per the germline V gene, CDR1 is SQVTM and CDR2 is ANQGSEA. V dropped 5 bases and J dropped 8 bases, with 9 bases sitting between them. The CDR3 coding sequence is TGCAGCGTTCGACAGAGGGAAAAACTGTTTTTT. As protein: CSVRQREKLFF.

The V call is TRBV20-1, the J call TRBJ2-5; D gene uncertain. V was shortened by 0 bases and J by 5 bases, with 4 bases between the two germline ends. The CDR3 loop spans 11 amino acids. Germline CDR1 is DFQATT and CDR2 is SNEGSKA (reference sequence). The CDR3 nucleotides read TGCAGTGCTAGAGATGCGGAGACCCAGTACTTC. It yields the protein CSARDAETQYF.

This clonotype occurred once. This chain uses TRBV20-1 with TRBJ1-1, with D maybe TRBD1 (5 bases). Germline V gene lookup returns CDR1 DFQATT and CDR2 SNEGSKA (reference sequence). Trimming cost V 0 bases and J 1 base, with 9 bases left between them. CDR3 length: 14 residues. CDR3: CSARDRGENTEAFF. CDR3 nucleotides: TGCAGTGCTAGAGATCGGGGGGAGAACACTGAAGCTTTCTTT.

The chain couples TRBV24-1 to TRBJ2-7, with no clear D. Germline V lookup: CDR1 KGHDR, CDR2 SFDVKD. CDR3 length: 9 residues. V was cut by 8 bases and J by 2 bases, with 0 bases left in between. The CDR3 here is CATTYEQYF. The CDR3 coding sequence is TGTGCCACCACCTACGAGCAGTACTTC.

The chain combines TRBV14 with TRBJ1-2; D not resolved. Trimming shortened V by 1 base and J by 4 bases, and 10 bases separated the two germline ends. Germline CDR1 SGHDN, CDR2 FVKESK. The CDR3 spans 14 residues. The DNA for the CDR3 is TGTGCCAGCAGCCAAGTCCCCGGCCCCTATGGCTACACCTTC. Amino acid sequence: CASSQVPGPYGYTF.

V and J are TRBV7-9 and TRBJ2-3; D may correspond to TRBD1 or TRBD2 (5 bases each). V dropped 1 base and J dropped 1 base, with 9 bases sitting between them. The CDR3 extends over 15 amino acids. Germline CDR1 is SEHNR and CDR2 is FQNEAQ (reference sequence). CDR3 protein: CASSLVGDRTDTQYF. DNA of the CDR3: TGTGCCAGCAGCTTAGTCGGGGACCGCACAGATACGCAGTATTTT.

The CDR3 reads CASSISTNTEAFF. The CDR3 DNA sequence: TGTGCCAGTAGTATCAGTACCAACACTGAAGCTTTCTTT. This chain uses TRBV19 with TRBJ1-1; D is unclear. Germline V lookup: CDR1 LNHDA, CDR2 SQIVND (reference sequence). The V and J ends lost 3 bases and 2 bases respectively, with 7 bases between them. This CDR3 has 13 residues. Together with reference TRBV19 and TRBJ1-1, the CDR3 gives the full variable domain: DGGITQSPKYLFRKEGQNVTLSCEQNLNHDAMYWYRQDPGQGLRLIYYSQIVNDFQKGDIAEGYSVSREKKESFPLTVTSAQKNPTAFYLCASSISTNTEAFFGQGTRLTVV.

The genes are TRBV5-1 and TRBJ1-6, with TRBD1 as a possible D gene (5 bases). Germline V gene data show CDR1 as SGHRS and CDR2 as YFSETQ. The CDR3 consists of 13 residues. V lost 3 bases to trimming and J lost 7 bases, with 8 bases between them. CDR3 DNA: TGCGCCAGCAGCTCCTCAGGGAATTCACCCCTCCACTTT. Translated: CASSSSGNSPLHF.

The CDR3 sequence: CASSLISLGGNTGELFF. The CDR3 nucleotides read TGTGCCAGCAGTTTGATTTCCTTGGGGGGGAACACCGGGGAGCTGTTTTTT. The chain has TRBV27 and TRBJ2-2; D perhaps matches TRBD2 (6 bases). The germline V and J ends were trimmed by 3 bases and 1 base, with 15 bases remaining between them. CDR1 and CDR2 from the germline V gene are MNHEY and SMNVEV (reference sequence). The length of the CDR3 is 17 residues.

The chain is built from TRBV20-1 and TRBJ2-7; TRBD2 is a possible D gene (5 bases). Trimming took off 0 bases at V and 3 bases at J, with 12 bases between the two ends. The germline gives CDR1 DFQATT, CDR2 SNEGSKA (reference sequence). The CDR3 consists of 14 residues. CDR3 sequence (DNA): TGCAGTGCTAGAGATCGGAACGGGGACTACGAGCAGTACTTC. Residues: CSARDRNGDYEQYF.

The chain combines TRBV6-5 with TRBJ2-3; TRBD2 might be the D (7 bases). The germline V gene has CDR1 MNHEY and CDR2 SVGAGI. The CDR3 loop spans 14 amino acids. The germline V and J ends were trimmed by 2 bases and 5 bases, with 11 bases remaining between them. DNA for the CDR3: TGTGCCAGCAGTTACGCGGGGGCCCAAGATACGCAGTATTTT. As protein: CASSYAGAQDTQYF.

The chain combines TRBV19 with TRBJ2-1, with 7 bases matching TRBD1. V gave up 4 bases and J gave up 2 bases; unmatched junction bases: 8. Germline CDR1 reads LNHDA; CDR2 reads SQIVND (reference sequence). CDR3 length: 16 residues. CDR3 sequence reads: CASSTYHRGPYNEQFF. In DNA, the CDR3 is TGTGCCAGTAGTACTTACCACAGGGGTCCCTACAATGAGCAGTTCTTC.

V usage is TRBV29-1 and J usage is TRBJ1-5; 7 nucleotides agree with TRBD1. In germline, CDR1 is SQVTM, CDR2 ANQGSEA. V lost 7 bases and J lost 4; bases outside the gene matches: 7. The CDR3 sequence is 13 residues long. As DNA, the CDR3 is TGCAGCGCAACGACAGGGTGGAATCAGCCCCAGCATTTT. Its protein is CSATTGWNQPQHF. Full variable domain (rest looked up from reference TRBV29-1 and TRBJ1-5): SAVISQKPSRDICQRGTSLTIQCQVDSQVTMMFWYRQQPGQSLTLIATANQGSEATYESGFVIDKFPISRPNLTFSTLTVSNMSPEDSSIYLCSATTGWNQPQHFGDGTRLSIL.

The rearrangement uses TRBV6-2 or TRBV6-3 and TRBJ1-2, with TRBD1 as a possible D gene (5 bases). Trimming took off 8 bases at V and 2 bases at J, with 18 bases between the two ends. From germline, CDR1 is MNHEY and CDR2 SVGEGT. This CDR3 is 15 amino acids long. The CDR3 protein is CASGGWDAENYGYTF. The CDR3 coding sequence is TGTGCCAGCGGGGGATGGGACGCGGAGAACTATGGCTACACCTTC.

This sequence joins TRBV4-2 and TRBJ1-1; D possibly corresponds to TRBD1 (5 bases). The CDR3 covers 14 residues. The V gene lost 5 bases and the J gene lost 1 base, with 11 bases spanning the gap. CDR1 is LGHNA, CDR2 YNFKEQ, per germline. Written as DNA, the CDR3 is TGTGCCAGCAGCACCCTGGGACCGAACACTGAAGCTTTCTTT. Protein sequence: CASSTLGPNTEAFF.

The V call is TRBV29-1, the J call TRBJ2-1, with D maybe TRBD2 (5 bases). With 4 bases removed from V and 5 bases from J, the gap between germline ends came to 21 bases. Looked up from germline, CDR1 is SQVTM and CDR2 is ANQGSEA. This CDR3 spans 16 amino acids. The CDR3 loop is CSVVAPLVPNHNEQFF. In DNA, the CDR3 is TGCAGCGTTGTGGCGCCACTAGTCCCTAACCACAATGAGCAGTTCTTC.

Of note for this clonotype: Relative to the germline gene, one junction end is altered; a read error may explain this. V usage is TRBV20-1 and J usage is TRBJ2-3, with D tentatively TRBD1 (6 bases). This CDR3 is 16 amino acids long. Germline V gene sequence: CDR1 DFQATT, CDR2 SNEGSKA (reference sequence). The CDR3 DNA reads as TGCAGTGCGAGAGGCCAACAGGGATCCCTCCTCTTGACGCAGTATTTT. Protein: CSARGQQGSLLLTQYF.

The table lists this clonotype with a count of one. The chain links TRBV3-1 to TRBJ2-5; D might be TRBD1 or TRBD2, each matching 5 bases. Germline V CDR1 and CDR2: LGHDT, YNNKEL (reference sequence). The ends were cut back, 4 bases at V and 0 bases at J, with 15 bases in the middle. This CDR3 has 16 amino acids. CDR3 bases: TGTGCCAGCAGCCCCAGGGAGCGGTCGTACCAAGAGACCCAGTACTTC. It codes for CASSPRERSYQETQYF.

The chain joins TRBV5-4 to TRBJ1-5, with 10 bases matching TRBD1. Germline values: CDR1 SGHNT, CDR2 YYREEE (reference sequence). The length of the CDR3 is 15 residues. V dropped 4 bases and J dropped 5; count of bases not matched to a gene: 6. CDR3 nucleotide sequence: TGTGCCAGCAGCAGAGACAGGGGGCTGGATCAGCCCCAGCATTTT. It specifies CASSRDRGLDQPQHF.

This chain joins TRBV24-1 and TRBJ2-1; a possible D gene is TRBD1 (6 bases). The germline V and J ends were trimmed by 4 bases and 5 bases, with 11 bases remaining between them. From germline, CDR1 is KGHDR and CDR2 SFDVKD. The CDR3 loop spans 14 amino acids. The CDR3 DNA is TGTGCCACCAGTGACCAGGGGACAAACAATGAGCAGTTCTTC. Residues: CATSDQGTNNEQFF.